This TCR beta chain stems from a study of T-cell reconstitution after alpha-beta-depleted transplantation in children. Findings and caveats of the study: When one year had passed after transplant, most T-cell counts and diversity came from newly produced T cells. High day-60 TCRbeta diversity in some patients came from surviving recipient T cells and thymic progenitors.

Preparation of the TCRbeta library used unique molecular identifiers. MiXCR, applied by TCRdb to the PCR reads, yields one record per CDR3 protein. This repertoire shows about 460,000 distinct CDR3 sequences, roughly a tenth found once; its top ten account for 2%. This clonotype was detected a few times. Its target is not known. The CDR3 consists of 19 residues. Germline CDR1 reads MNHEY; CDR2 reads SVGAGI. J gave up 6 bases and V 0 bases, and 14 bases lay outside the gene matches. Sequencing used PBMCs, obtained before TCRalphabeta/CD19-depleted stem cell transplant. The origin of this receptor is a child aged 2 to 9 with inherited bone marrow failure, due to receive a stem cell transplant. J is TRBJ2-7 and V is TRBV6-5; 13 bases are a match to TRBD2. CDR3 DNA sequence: TGTGCCAGCAGTTACTCCCGGACTAGCGGGAGCAGGTTAACGGCCGAGCAGTACTTC. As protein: CASSYSRTSGSRLTAEQYF.